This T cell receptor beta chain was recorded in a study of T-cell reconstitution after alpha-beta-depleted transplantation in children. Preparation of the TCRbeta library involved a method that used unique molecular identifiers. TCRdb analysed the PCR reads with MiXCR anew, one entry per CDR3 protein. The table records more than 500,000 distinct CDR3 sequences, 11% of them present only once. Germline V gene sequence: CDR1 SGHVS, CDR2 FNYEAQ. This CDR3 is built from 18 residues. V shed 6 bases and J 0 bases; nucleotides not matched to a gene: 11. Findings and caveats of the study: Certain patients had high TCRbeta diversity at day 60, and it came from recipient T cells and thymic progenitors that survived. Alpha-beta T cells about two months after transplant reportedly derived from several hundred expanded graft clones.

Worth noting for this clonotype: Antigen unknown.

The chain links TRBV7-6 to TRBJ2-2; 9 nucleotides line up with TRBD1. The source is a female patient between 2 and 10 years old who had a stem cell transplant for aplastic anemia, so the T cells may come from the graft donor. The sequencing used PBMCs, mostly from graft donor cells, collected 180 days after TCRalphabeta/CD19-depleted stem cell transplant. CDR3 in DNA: TGTGCCAGCAGACATTTTAGGGACAGGGCCGCGAACACCGGGGAGCTGTTTTTT. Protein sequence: CASRHFRDRAANTGELFF. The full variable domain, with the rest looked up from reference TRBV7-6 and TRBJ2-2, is GAGVSQSPRYKVTKRGQDVALRCDPISGHVSLYWYRQALGQGPEFLTYFNYEAQQDKSGLPNDRFSAERPEGSISTLTIQRTEQRDSAMYRCASRHFRDRAANTGELFFGEGSRLTVL.